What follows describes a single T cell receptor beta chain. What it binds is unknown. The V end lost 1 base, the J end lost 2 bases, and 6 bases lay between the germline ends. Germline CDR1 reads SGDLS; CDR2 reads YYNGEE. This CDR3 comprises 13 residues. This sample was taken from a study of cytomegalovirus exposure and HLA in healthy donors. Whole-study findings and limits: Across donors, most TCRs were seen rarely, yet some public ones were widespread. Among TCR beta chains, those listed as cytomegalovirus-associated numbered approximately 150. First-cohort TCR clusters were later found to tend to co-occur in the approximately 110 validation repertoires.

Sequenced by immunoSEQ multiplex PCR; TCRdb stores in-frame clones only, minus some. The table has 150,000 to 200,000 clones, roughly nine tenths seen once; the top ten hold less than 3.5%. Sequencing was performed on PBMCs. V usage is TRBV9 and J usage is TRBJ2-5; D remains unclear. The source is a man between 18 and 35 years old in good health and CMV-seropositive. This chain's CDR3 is CASSVNTQETQYF. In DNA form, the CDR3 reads TGTGCCAGCAGCGTAAACACACAAGAGACCCAGTACTTC. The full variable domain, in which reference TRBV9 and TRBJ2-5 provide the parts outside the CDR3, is DSGVTQTPKHLITATGQRVTLRCSPRSGDLSVYWYQQSLDQGLQFLIQYYNGEERAKGNILERFSAQQFPDLHSELNLSSLELGDSALYFCASSVNTQETQYFGPGTRLLVL.